A selection of T cell receptor beta chains follows, all from one sample in a study of neoadjuvant anti-PD-1 for oral cavity cancer. Clones were sequenced by immunoSEQ multiplex PCR, and TCRdb holds only the in-frame ones, with some missing. The sample yields over 12,000 clones, approximately 70% seen once. The sequencing here drew on PBMCs, taken before nivolumab (anti-PD-1) treatment. The receptors stem from a person aged 40 to 85 with oral cavity squamous cell carcinoma. The CDR3 runs from the conserved cysteine through the conserved F or W. The D gene is left open where the match is weak. Clone size is given for some rows only: seen once, a few or many times, or a class if the clone is expanded.

abundance	d_gene	v_gene	j_gene	CDR3nt	CDR3aa
few	TRBD1	TRBV2	TRBJ1-6	TGTGCCAGCAGTGTCCAGGGGGAAAGTTCACCCCTCCACTTT	CASSVQGESSPLHF
NA	NA	TRBV12-5	TRBJ2-7	TGTGCTAGTGGTTTGGTACTCGGGATTGCAAACTACGAGCAGTACTTC	CASGLVLGIANYEQYF
NA	NA	TRBV5-1	TRBJ2-1	TGCGCCAGCAGCTTGGAAGGCAGCTACAATGAGCAGTTCTTC	CASSLEGSYNEQFF
few	NA	TRBV2	TRBJ1-5	TGTGCCAGCAGGAGTTCGGAGGCTAGCAATCAGCCCCAGCATTTT	CASRSSEASNQPQHF
NA	TRBD2	TRBV4-2	TRBJ2-1	TGTGCCAGCAGCCAAGCGGGACTAGTTCCTACTTCCTACAATGAGCAGTTCTTC	CASSQAGLVPTSYNEQFF
NA	NA	TRBV7-2	TRBJ1-4	TGTGCCAGCAGCTCGGACGTCGGGAGGGGAAAACTGTTTTTT	CASSSDVGRGKLFF
NA	NA	TRBV7-8	TRBJ2-1	TGTGCCAGCAGCTTAGGGACCGACAATGAGCAGTTCTTC	CASSLGTDNEQFF
NA	TRBD1	TRBV7-6	TRBJ2-7	TGTGCCAGCAGCTTAGCAAGGAGGGGGACAGGCTTTTACTTC	CASSLARRGTGFYF
NA	NA	TRBV19	TRBJ2-3	TGTGCCAGTAGTATGCAGGGGACAGATACGCAGTATTTT	CASSMQGTDTQYF
once	NA	TRBV19	TRBJ2-1	TGTGCCAGTAGTATAATACAGGGATCGGGCAATGAGCAGTTCTTC	CASSIIQGSGNEQFF
NA	TRBD1	TRBV5-1	TRBJ2-1	TGCGCCAGCAGAGTAGGGAGACAGGGGGCAAATGAGCAGTTCTTC	CASRVGRQGANEQFF
NA	NA	TRBV30	TRBJ2-3	TGTGCCTGGAGTGTAGGGCCAGGGACAGATACGCAGTATTTT	CAWSVGPGTDTQYF
NA	TRBD1	TRBV10-1	TRBJ2-5	TGCGCCAGCAGTGATGAGGGATGGGACAGGGGGCAAGAGACCCAGTACTTC	CASSDEGWDRGQETQYF
NA	NA	TRBV7-9	TRBJ2-7	TGTGCCAGCAGCTTAGCGCACAGCTCCTACGAGCAGTACTTC	CASSLAHSSYEQYF
NA	NA	TRBV15	TRBJ2-1	TGTGCCACCAGCCGCGACTCGTTATACGACAATGAGCAGTTCTTC	CATSRDSLYDNEQFF